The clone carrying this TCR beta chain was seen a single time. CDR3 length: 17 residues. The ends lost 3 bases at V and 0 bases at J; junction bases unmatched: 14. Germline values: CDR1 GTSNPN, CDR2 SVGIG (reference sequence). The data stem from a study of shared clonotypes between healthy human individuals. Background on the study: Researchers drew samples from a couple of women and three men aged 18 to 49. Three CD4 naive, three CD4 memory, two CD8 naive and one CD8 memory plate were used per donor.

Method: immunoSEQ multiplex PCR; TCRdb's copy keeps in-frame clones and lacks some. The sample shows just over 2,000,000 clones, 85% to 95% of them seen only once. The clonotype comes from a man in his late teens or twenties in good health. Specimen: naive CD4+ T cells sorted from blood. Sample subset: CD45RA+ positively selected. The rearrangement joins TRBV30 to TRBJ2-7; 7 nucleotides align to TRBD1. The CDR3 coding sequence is TGTGCCTGGAGCCTCGGACAGGTCTGGGGCGACTCCTACGAGCAGTACTTC. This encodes CAWSLGQVWGDSYEQYF.